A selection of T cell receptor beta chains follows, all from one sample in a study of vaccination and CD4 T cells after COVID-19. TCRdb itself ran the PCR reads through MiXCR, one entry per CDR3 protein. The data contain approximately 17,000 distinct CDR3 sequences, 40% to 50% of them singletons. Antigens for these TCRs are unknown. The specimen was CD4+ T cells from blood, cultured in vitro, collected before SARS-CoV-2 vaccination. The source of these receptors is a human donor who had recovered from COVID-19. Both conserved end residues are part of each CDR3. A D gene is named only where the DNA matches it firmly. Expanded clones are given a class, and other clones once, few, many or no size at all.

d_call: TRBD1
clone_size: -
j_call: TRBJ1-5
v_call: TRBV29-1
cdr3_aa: CSAQGAGQPQHF
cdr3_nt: TGCAGCGCGCAGGGGGCAGGCCAGCCCCAGCATTTT

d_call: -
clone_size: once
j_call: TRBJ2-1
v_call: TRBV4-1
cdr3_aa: CASSQGSYNEQFF
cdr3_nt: TGCGCCAGCAGCCAAGGATCGTACAATGAGCAGTTCTTC

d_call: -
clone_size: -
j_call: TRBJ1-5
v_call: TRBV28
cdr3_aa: CASSAANQPQHF
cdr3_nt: TGTGCCAGCAGTGCGGCGAATCAGCCCCAGCATTTT

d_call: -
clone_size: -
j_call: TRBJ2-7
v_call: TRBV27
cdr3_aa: CASSSYGSEQYF
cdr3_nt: TGTGCCAGCAGCTCGTATGGATCCGAGCAGTACTTC

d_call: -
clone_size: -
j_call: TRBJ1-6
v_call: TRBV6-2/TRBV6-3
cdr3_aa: CASSYSSLGTLHF
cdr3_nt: TGTGCCAGCAGTTACTCGAGCCTTGGGACCCTCCACTTT

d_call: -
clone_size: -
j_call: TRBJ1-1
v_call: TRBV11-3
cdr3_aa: CASGRGATEAFF
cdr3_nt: TGTGCCAGCGGCCGGGGTGCCACTGAAGCTTTCTTT

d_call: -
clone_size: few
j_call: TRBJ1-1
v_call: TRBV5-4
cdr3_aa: CASSLEGDGREAFF
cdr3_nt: TGTGCCAGCAGCTTGGAGGGCGATGGCCGTGAAGCTTTCTTT

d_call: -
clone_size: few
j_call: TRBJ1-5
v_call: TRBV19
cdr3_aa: CASSIVSAVNQPQHF
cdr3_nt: TGTGCCAGTAGTATAGTCTCGGCAGTCAATCAGCCCCAGCATTTT

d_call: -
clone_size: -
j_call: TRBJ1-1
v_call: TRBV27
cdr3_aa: CASSRTQDMNTEAFF
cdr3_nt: TGTGCCAGCAGTCGGACACAAGACATGAACACTGAAGCTTTCTTT

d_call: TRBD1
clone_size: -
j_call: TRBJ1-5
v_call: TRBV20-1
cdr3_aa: CSARDTGQISNQPQHF
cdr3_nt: TGCAGTGCTAGAGATACGGGACAGATTAGCAATCAGCCCCAGCATTTT

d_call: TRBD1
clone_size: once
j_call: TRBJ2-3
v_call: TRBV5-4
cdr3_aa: CASSIQTGGSDTQYF
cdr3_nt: TGTGCCAGCAGCATCCAGACAGGGGGCTCAGATACGCAGTATTTT

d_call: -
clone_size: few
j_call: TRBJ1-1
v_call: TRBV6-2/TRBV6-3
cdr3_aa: CASSADSGWYTEAFF
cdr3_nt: TGTGCCAGCAGCGCTGACTCTGGGTGGTACACTGAAGCTTTCTTT

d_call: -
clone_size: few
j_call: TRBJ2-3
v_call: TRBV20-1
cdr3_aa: CSARAATPRSDTQYF
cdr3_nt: TGCAGTGCTAGAGCGGCTACTCCACGTTCAGATACGCAGTATTTT

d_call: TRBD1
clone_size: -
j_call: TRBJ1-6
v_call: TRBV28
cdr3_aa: CASSSPGQGSPLHF
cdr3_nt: TGTGCCAGCAGTTCACCGGGACAGGGTTCACCCCTCCACTTT

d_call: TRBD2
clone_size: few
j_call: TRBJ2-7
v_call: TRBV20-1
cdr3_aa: CSAKPRLAVQWEQYF
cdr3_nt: TGCAGTGCTAAGCCCCGACTAGCGGTACAGTGGGAGCAGTACTTC

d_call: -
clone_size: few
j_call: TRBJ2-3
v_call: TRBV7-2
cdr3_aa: CASSLEAGDTQYF
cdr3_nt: TGTGCCAGCAGCTTAGAAGCGGGAGATACGCAGTATTTT

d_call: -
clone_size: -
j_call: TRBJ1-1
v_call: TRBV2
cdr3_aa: CASSLEGFGRSTEAFF
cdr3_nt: TGTGCCAGCAGTCTCGAGGGGTTTGGTCGATCCACTGAAGCTTTCTTT

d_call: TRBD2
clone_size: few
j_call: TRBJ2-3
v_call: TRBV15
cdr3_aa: CATSDPLFRGGTDTQYF
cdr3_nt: TGTGCCACCAGCGATCCCCTTTTCCGGGGGGGCACAGATACGCAGTATTTT

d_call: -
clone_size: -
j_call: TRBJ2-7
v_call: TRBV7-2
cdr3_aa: CASSPARAGGEQYF
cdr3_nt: TGTGCCAGCAGCCCAGCGAGGGCCGGGGGCGAGCAGTACTTC

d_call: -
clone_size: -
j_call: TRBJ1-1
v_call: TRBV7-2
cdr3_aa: CASSSGVPPGTEAFF
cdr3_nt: TGTGCCAGCAGCTCGGGGGTCCCCCCGGGGACTGAAGCTTTCTTT

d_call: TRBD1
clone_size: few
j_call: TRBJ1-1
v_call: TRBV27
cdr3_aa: CASRRFSSGQGALNTEAFF
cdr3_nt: TGTGCCAGCAGGAGATTTTCCTCGGGACAGGGGGCTTTGAACACTGAAGCTTTCTTT

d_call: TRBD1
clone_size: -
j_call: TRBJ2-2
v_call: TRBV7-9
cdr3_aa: CASSHTGGTGELFF
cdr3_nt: TGTGCCAGCAGCCATACAGGGGGCACCGGGGAGCTGTTTTTT

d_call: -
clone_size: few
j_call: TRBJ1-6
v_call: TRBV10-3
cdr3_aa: CAISVDNSPLHF
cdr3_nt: TGTGCCATCAGTGTCGATAATTCACCCCTCCACTTT

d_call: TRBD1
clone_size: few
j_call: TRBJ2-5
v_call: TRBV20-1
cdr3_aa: CSARDLPGTGKETQYF
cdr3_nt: TGCAGTGCTAGAGATCTCCCCGGGACAGGGAAAGAGACCCAGTACTTC

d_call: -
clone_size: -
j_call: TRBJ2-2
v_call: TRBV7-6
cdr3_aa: CASSFRETGELFF
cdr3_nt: TGTGCCAGCAGCTTTAGGGAAACCGGGGAGCTGTTTTTT